These T cell receptor beta chains were read from a single sample in a study of glioma-infiltrating T cells after dendritic cell vaccination. Repertoires were generated with immunoSEQ multiplex PCR, while TCRdb's copy carries only in-frame clones and drops some. This table holds about 64,000 clones, around four fifths found once. The material was blood, obtained before dendritic cell vaccination. All receptors come from a human donor with glioblastoma. The CDR3 runs from the conserved cysteine through the conserved F or W. A D gene is named only where the DNA matches it firmly. Where a row states a size, it is once, few, many or the class of an expanded clone; other rows omit it.

V gene	clone size	D gene	J gene	CDR3 protein	CDR3 DNA
TRBV2	once	-	TRBJ2-5	CASSRTEYQETQYF	TGTGCCAGCAGTCGGACAGAGTACCAAGAGACCCAGTACTTC
TRBV5-6	-	TRBD2	TRBJ2-7	CASMRLAVSHEQYF	TGTGCCAGCATGAGACTAGCCGTCTCCCACGAGCAGTACTTC
TRBV7-9	once	-	TRBJ2-3	CASSTTETDTQYF	TGTGCCAGCAGCACGACAGAAACAGATACGCAGTATTTT
TRBV15	-	TRBD1	TRBJ2-1	CATSRMTRGYGEQFF	TGTGCCACCAGCAGAATGACCAGGGGGTACGGGGAGCAGTTCTTC
TRBV19	-	-	TRBJ1-2	CASSIRKANYGYTF	TGTGCCAGTAGTATACGCAAAGCCAACTATGGCTACACCTTC
TRBV5-4	-	-	TRBJ2-3	CASSLDNRVASTDTQYF	TGTGCCAGCAGCTTGGATAACAGGGTGGCGAGCACAGATACGCAGTATTTT
TRBV6-1	few	-	TRBJ2-7	CASSADRNSYEQYF	TGTGCCAGCAGTGCCGATAGAAACTCCTACGAGCAGTACTTC
TRBV5-6	-	TRBD2	TRBJ2-1	CASRELAGGLNEQFF	TGTGCCAGCAGGGAACTAGCGGGGGGGCTAAATGAGCAGTTCTTC
TRBV5-5	-	TRBD2	TRBJ2-7	CASSLYERGPYEQYF	TGTGCCAGCAGCTTGTATGAGCGGGGGCCGTACGAGCAGTACTTC
TRBV30	-	-	TRBJ1-6	CAWSVRENSPLHF	TGTGCCTGGAGTGTACGAGAGAATTCACCCCTCCACTTT